The 8 T cell receptor beta chains below all came from one sample that was sequenced in a study of PD-L1 blockade in urothelial cancer. TCRdb's copy holds only in-frame clones and misses some; the assay was immunoSEQ multiplex PCR. The sample lists about 73,000 clones; approximately 88% were seen once. The material was PBMCs, obtained around atezolizumab (anti-PD-L1) treatment. These receptors were collected from a man aged 55 to 70 with urothelial cancer.

The CDR3 spells CASRSGQNTEAFF. CDR3 in DNA: TGCGCCAGCAGGTCGGGACAGAACACTGAAGCTTTCTTT. V is TRBV5-1 and J is TRBJ1-1, with a possible D match to TRBD1 (6 bases). The length of the CDR3 is 13 residues. Germline V lookup: CDR1 SGHRS, CDR2 YFSETQ. V shed 5 bases and J shed 1 base, with 9 bases lying between them.

This sequence joins TRBV29-1 and TRBJ1-4; 7 nucleotides agree with TRBD1. The CDR3 has 15 amino acids. V lost 6 bases to trimming and J lost 0 bases; unmatched junction nucleotides: 7. CDR1 is SQVTM, CDR2 ANQGSEA, per germline. The CDR3 protein is CSVGGQTTTNEKLFF. CDR3 coding DNA: TGCAGCGTAGGGGGACAGACAACAACTAATGAAAAACTGTTTTTT. Full variable domain (rest looked up from reference TRBV29-1 and TRBJ1-4): SAVISQKPSRDICQRGTSLTIQCQVDSQVTMMFWYRQQPGQSLTLIATANQGSEATYESGFVIDKFPISRPNLTFSTLTVSNMSPEDSSIYLCSVGGQTTTNEKLFFGSGTQLSVL.

This clone showed up just once. This chain uses TRBV19 with TRBJ2-1, with TRBD2 identical over 11 bases. Germline V gene lookup returns CDR1 LNHDA and CDR2 SQIVND (reference sequence). The CDR3 consists of 15 residues. The ends lost 6 bases at V and 10 bases at J; junction bases unmatched: 11. The CDR3 coding sequence is TGTGCCAGTAGCAAAGGACTAGCGGGTTTTACGGAGCAGTTCTTC. Protein: CASSKGLAGFTEQFF.

A note on this clone: Other nucleotide sequences from this sample produce the same CDR3. The genes are TRBV28 and TRBJ2-1; D is perhaps TRBD2 (6 bases). Germline CDR1 is MDHEN and CDR2 is SYDVKM. The CDR3 is 14 residues long. The V end lost 5 bases, the J end lost 1 base, and 9 bases lay between the germline ends. In nucleotides, the CDR3 is TGTGCCAGCAGTCTCGGGAGTTCCTACAATGAGCAGTTCTTC. Amino acids: CASSLGSSYNEQFF.

A few counts support this clone. The rearrangement uses TRBV13 and TRBJ2-1, with 7 bases identical to TRBD1. J was trimmed by 10 bases and V by 5 bases; bases with no gene match: 14. In germline, CDR1 is PRHDT, CDR2 FYEKMQ (reference sequence). This CDR3 is 15 amino acids long. CDR3 in DNA: TGTGCCAGCAGCCCCCGGGACAGCCCCTACGGGGAGCAGTTCTTC. It codes for CASSPRDSPYGEQFF.

This clone was recorded only once. The rearrangement joins TRBV9 to TRBJ2-2; a possible D gene is TRBD1 (6 bases). Germline CDR1 reads SGDLS; CDR2 reads YYNGEE. V lost 2 bases and J lost 4, with 9 bases in between. CDR3 size: 14 residues. This CDR3 reads CASSVTGPTGELFF. Written as DNA, the CDR3 is TGTGCCAGCAGCGTTACAGGGCCCACCGGGGAGCTGTTTTTT.

The genes are TRBV10-2 and TRBJ1-3; D is unresolved. CDR3 length: 15 amino acids. Trimming removed 0 bases from V and 1 base from J, with 7 bases in between. CDR1 and CDR2 (germline): WSHSY, SAAADI. CDR3 nucleotide sequence: TGCGCCAGCAGTGAGTCGCGGGGTTCTGGAAACACCATATATTTT. Its protein product is CASSESRGSGNTIYF.

This clone was recorded a few times. The chain has TRBV10-1 and TRBJ2-5; TRBD1 matches at 7 bases. V lost 4 bases to trimming and J lost 5 bases; unmatched junction nucleotides: 4. Germline V lookup: CDR1 WNHNN, CDR2 SYGVQD (reference sequence). The CDR3 is made up of 13 amino acids. The DNA of the CDR3 is TGCGCCAGCAGTGCTGACAGGGTGGAGACCCAGTACTTC. Translated: CASSADRVETQYF.